The clone carrying this TCR beta chain was picked up a small number of times. Its antigen remains unidentified. The CDR3 is 14 amino acids. The V gene's germline CDR1 is SNHLY and CDR2 FYNNEI. The trim removed 8 bases at V and 1 base at J, leaving 6 bases unmatched. The data belong to a study of T cell repertoires in cytomegalovirus infection. Looking at the study overall: Public TCR beta signatures marked donors with CMV infection and the matching HLA.

Study-level results: There were HLA-C-restricted CMV-specific TCR beta clonotypes dominating the ex vivo response.

In TCRdb, the reads were re-called with MiXCR into one record per CDR3 protein. The sample includes approximately 990,000 distinct CDR3 sequences, about 33% of them seen just once. This clonotype originated in a human donor in good health (CMV status not recorded). Some clones in this sample may be carry-over from other donors' samples. The source material was cultured CD8+ T cells from PBMCs, sampled from culture after CMV antigen stimulation. The chain is built from TRBV2 and TRBJ2-7; TRBD2 matches 9 bases. The DNA of the CDR3 is TGTGCCAGCTTTATGACTAGCGGTTCCTACGAGCAGTACTTC. It encodes CASFMTSGSYEQYF.